This TCR beta chain was captured in a study of T cell clonality in common variable immunodeficiency. V was clipped by 2 bases and J by 5 bases; unmatched bases: 11. Germline V gives CDR1 WSHSY, CDR2 SAAADI. The CDR3 has 17 amino acids. This clone was counted ten times or more. The read falls 3 residues short of the CDR3 end, and the missing part is taken from the germline J gene. Equal genomic DNA amounts from CVID and control samples were sequenced. The repertoire was sequenced with immunoSEQ multiplex PCR; TCRdb's copy has only in-frame clones and lacks some. The sample shows roughly 50,000 clones, none of them appearing just once.

The J gene is TRBJ2-7, the V gene TRBV10-2; the match to TRBD2 covers 11 bases. The TCR sequence derives from a person aged 18 to 70 in good health. The sequenced sample consisted of peripheral blood mononuclear cells. The CDR3: CASSEAASSGRRDEQYF. The DNA read from the CDR3 is TGCGCCAGCAGTGAGGCCGCTTCTAGCGGGAGGCGCGACGAG.